Each of the 21 T cell receptor beta chains below was sequenced from the same sample in a study of blood T cell repertoires in COVID-19. Only in-frame clones appear in the TCRdb table, and some are missing; sequencing was by immunoSEQ multiplex PCR. The table records 120,000 or so clones, approximately 80% of them present only once. The sequencing sample was made of peripheral blood. The source is a man in his sixties or seventies with acute or convalescent COVID-19.

The count of this clone is one. This chain uses TRBV5-1 with TRBJ1-2, with 9 bases lining up with TRBD1. The V gene end was trimmed by 4 bases and the J gene end by 7 bases; junction bases not matched to a gene: 14. Germline CDR1 is SGHRS and CDR2 is YFSETQ. CDR3 size: 16 residues. The chain's CDR3 is CASSGGYRGLDAGYTF. The CDR3 DNA reads TGCGCCAGCAGCGGAGGATACAGGGGGCTCGATGCTGGCTACACCTTC.

V and J are TRBV27 and TRBJ1-1, with 11 bases aligning to TRBD1. The CDR3 loop spans 17 amino acids. V shed 10 bases and J 4 bases; nucleotides not matched to a gene: 17. Per the germline V gene, CDR1 is MNHEY and CDR2 is SMNVEV (reference sequence). CDR3 region: CATYLLGTGGLTTEAFF. CDR3 bases: TGTGCCACCTACCTTTTAGGGACAGGGGGATTGACCACTGAAGCTTTCTTT.

The CDR3 region is CSASGAGSSSYNEQFF. The CDR3 DNA follows: TGCAGTGCTAGTGGAGCAGGTTCGAGCTCCTACAATGAGCAGTTCTTC. V gene TRBV20-1 combines with J gene TRBJ2-1; no reliable D call. The germline V gene encodes CDR1 DFQATT and CDR2 SNEGSKA (reference sequence). CDR3 length: 16 amino acids. V lost 3 bases and J 0 bases, leaving 15 bases between the germline ends.

The chain uses TRBV7-2 and TRBJ2-1; a possible D gene is TRBD2 (6 bases). The CDR3 consists of 12 residues. Deletions cut 10 bases from V and 10 bases from J, with 17 bases between. CDR1 is SGHTA, CDR2 FQGNSA, per germline. CDR3 residues: CAINPGVGEQFF. Here the CDR3 DNA reads TGTGCCATCAATCCGGGGGTGGGAGAGCAGTTCTTC. The variable domain in full, completed from reference TRBV7-2 and TRBJ2-1, reads GAGVSQSPSNKVTEKGKDVELRCDPISGHTALYWYRQSLGQGLEFLIYFQGNSAPDKSGLPSDRFSAERTGGSVSTLTIQRTQQEDSAVYLCAINPGVGEQFFGPGTRLTVL.

The rearrangement uses TRBV7-9 and TRBJ2-5, with a weak D call TRBD2 (5 bases). The CDR3 covers 12 residues. Germline loops: CDR1 SEHNR, CDR2 FQNEAQ (reference sequence). V gave up 5 bases and J gave up 4 bases, with 8 bases separating them. CDR3 in amino acids: CASSPGRETQYF. The CDR3 region has the DNA TGTGCCAGCAGCCCGGGGAGAGAGACCCAGTACTTC. Variable domain in full (rest from reference TRBV7-9 and TRBJ2-5): DTGVSQNPRHKITKRGQNVTFRCDPISEHNRLYWYRQTLGQGPEFLTYFQNEAQLEKSRLLSDRFSAERPKGSFSTLEIQRTEQGDSAMYLCASSPGRETQYFGPGTRLLVL.

The chain is built from TRBV28 and TRBJ1-2; 12 bases fit TRBD1. The CDR3 spans 18 residues. Germline trimming cut 5 bases from V and 5 bases from J; bases unmatched to any gene: 15. The germline CDR1 and CDR2 sequences are MDHEN and SYDVKM. This CDR3 is CASSTIRDRGRLGYGYTF. CDR3 nucleotides: TGTGCCAGCAGTACAATCCGGGACAGGGGGCGCCTAGGGTATGGCTACACCTTC.

This sequence joins TRBV20-1 and TRBJ2-1; weak D call: TRBD2 (5 bases). The CDR3 runs 11 residues. Germline V gives CDR1 DFQATT, CDR2 SNEGSKA (reference sequence). CDR3 in DNA: TGCAGGCCCCCGGGGAACAATGAGCAGTTCTTC. Its translation is CRPPGNNEQFF.

The V call is TRBV2, the J call TRBJ1-1, with D tentatively TRBD1 (5 bases). The CDR3 is 13 residues long. V lost 3 bases, J lost 5 bases, and 10 bases lay in between. Germline values: CDR1 SNHLY, CDR2 FYNNEI. The CDR3, as DNA: TGTGCCAGCAGTGAGGGCAGGGCAACTGAAGCTTTCTTT. Amino acid sequence: CASSEGRATEAFF.

A single count supports this clone. The CDR3 bases are TGTGCCAGCAGCCCCACCAGGGGAGGGAGACCGTCCTACGAGCAGTACTTC. It specifies CASSPTRGGRPSYEQYF. The rearrangement links TRBV7-9 to TRBJ2-7; a weak D match, TRBD2 (7 bases). The CDR3 totals 17 residues. The V end lost 5 bases, the J end lost 1 base, and 21 bases lay between the germline ends. Germline values: CDR1 SEHNR, CDR2 FQNEAQ (reference sequence).

J is TRBJ2-2 and V is TRBV2; 8 nucleotides align to TRBD2. In germline, CDR1 is SNHLY, CDR2 FYNNEI. The CDR3 has 13 amino acids. V dropped 5 bases and J dropped 6; count of bases not matched to a gene: 2. CDR3 protein: CASSLLAAGELFF. CDR3 bases: TGTGCCAGCAGTCTACTAGCGGCCGGGGAGCTGTTTTTT.

This clone has a single count. The chain is built from TRBV2 and TRBJ2-7, with D hard to call. The V gene's germline CDR1 is SNHLY and CDR2 FYNNEI. The CDR3 sequence is 14 residues long. With 5 bases removed from V and 5 bases from J, the gap between germline ends came to 16 bases. DNA of the CDR3: TGTGCCAGCAGTAACCCCCTTCGAGGCCACGAGCAGTACTTC. Its protein is CASSNPLRGHEQYF.

This clone was recorded a few times. The rearrangement links TRBV21-1 to TRBJ1-6; TRBD1, as called in the table, went unchecked against the DNA. TRBV21-1 is a listed pseudogene. The CDR3 contains 16 residues. Written as DNA, the CDR3 is TGTGCCAGCAGCAAAGAGTGGAAGGGGTATAATTCACCCCTCCACTTT. Translated, it gives CASSKEWKGYNSPLHF.

The chain combines TRBV5-6 with TRBJ1-6; no clear D gene. Germline V lookup: CDR1 SGHDT, CDR2 YYEEEE. Trimming took 3 bases from V and 4 from J, leaving 14 bases between them. This CDR3 contains 16 residues. CDR3 amino acids: CASSSGVTEYNSPLHF. CDR3 sequence (DNA): TGTGCCAGCAGCTCAGGCGTGACGGAATATAATTCACCCCTCCACTTT.

V and J are TRBV2 and TRBJ1-5; D unclear. Trimming removed 7 bases at V and 4 bases at J, with 20 bases between. Germline CDR1 and CDR2: SNHLY and FYNNEI. The CDR3 loop spans 16 amino acids. The CDR3 protein is CASTASSRIGNQPQHF. CDR3 sequence (DNA): TGTGCCAGCACCGCTAGCAGCCGGATCGGGAATCAGCCCCAGCATTTT.

The rearrangement uses TRBV2 and TRBJ1-6, with D perhaps matching TRBD1 (5 bases). The germline CDR1 and CDR2 sequences are SNHLY and FYNNEI. Trimming pared 3 bases from V and 9 bases from J, leaving 9 bases between. This CDR3 is 13 amino acids long. CDR3 in DNA: TGTGCCAGCAGTGATGGGGGGGGTTCACCCCTCCACTTT. It specifies CASSDGGGSPLHF.

The V gene is TRBV6-5, the J gene TRBJ2-1; 8 bases line up with TRBD2. The germline V gene has CDR1 MNHEY and CDR2 SVGAGI. The CDR3 has 15 amino acids. Trimming cost V 7 bases and J 0 bases; bases outside gene matches: 5. CDR3 in DNA: TGTGCCAGCATCAAACGGGGGGGCTCCTACAATGAGCAGTTCTTC. Protein: CASIKRGGSYNEQFF.

This clone was counted ten times or more. The chain couples TRBV3-1 (or the pseudogene TRBV3-2) to TRBJ1-3; the match to TRBD1 covers 8 bases. This CDR3 contains 15 residues. Germline trimming cut 5 bases from V and 3 bases from J; bases unmatched to any gene: 6. From germline, CDR1 is LGHDT and CDR2 YNNKEL (reference sequence). CDR3 sequence reads: CASSLIGQGGNTIYF. The CDR3 bases are TGTGCCAGCAGCTTAATCGGACAGGGTGGAAACACCATATATTTT.

This sequence joins TRBV6-6 and TRBJ1-1, with 10 positions matching TRBD1. The CDR3 has 13 amino acids. CDR1 and CDR2 from the germline V gene are MNHNY and SVGAGI (reference sequence). The CDR3 DNA follows: TGTGCGATGGGGACAGGGGTCGCCACTGAAGCTTTCTTT. Protein sequence: CAMGTGVATEAFF.

This sequence joins TRBV21-1 and TRBJ1-5; the table gives TRBD1 as D, unverified against the DNA. TRBV21-1 counts as a pseudogene. This CDR3 region has 16 residues. The CDR3: CASSASSGGADQPQHF. The CDR3 nucleotides are TGTGCCAGCAGCGCGTCTTCAGGGGGCGCGGATCAGCCCCAGCATTTT.

The chain combines TRBV5-4 with TRBJ2-3; the match to TRBD2 covers 7 bases. With V trimmed by 3 bases and J by 4 bases, 17 bases remained unmatched. Germline loops: CDR1 SGHNT, CDR2 YYREEE (reference sequence). There are 18 residues in the CDR3. DNA for the CDR3: TGTGCCAGCAGCTCCACCCGAGCGGGGACGTTAGGCTCAGATACGCAGTATTTT. It codes for CASSSTRAGTLGSDTQYF.

The chain carries TRBV7-9 and TRBJ2-5; maybe TRBD1 (5 bases). CDR1 is SEHNR and CDR2 is FQNEAQ in the germline V gene (reference sequence). Trimming pared 0 bases from V and 5 bases from J, leaving 10 bases between. The CDR3 runs to 14 residues. The CDR3 loop is CASSLAQGRETQYF. The CDR3 DNA reads as TGTGCCAGCAGCTTAGCGCAGGGCCGCGAGACCCAGTACTTC.